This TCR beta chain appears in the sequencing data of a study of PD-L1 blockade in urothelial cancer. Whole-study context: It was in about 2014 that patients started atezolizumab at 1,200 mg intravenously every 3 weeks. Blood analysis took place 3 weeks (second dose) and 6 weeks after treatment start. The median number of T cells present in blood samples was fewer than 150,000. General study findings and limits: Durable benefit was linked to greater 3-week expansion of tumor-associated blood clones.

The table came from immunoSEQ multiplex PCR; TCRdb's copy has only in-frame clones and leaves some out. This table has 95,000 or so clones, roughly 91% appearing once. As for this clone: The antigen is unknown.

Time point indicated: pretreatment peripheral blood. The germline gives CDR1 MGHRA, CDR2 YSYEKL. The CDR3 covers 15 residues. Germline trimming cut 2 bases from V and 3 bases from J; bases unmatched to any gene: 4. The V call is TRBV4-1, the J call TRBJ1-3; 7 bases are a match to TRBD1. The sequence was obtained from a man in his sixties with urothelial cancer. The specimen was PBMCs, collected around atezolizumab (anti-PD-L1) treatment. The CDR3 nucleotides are TGCGCCAGCAGCCAACCTGACAGGGTTGGAAACACCATATATTTT. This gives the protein CASSQPDRVGNTIYF.